This T cell receptor (beta chain) originates from a study of T-cell memory formation after mild COVID-19. Broader study findings: Contracting CD4+ clones were located mainly in CM and EM, and CD8+ clones in EMRA. Contracting clones from day 15 to 85 had balanced CD4/CD8; later expanders favoured CD4+. Nothing showed for sure that second-wave clones peaking on day 37 were SARS-CoV-2 specific.

The V end lost 8 bases, the J end lost 0 bases, and 8 bases lay between the germline ends. Germline V gene sequence: CDR1 SGHRS, CDR2 YFSETQ. The CDR3 totals 12 residues. Concerning this clonotype: Antigen unknown.

TCRdb reprocessed the 5' RACE reads with MiXCR, giving one entry per CDR3 protein. The table shows almost 350,000 distinct CDR3 sequences, with roughly 19% occurring only once. This TCR derives from a man between 18 and 29 years old who had mild COVID-19 (a few samples of this study predate the infection). Cell type and time point are not known. Sequencing was done on a sample of PBMCs or a T cell subset sorted from them (not recorded which). The rearrangement uses TRBV5-1 and TRBJ1-2, with unresolved D. CDR3 in amino acids: CASGGANYGYTF. The CDR3 DNA is TGCGCCAGTGGTGGAGCTAACTATGGCTACACCTTC.